What follows is one T cell receptor beta chain and its context. Its antigen is unidentified. Alongside a J-beta primer mix, a sample-barcoded 5' primer served in a second PCR lasting about 6 to 12 cycles. One entry per CDR3 protein, called by TCRdb with MiXCR from the 5' RACE reads. Here the sample spans approximately 850,000 distinct CDR3 sequences, roughly 64% being singletons. The sample comes from a study of blood T cells in healthy people across ages. Study-level results: Diversity was higher, and naive CD4+ cells more numerous, in long-lived donors than in aged donors. TCR beta diversity correlated strongly with naive T cell percentage.

The donors, healthy Caucasians from Russia, were aged 6 to 90. The CDR3 spans 14 residues. Germline CDR1 reads DFQATT; CDR2 reads SNEGSKA (reference sequence). V lost 3 bases to trimming and J lost 0 bases, with 9 bases between them. Sequencing was done on a sample of blood. The chain couples TRBV20-1 to TRBJ2-1; maybe TRBD2 (6 bases). The receptor comes from a man in his thirties or forties in good health. CDR3 bases: TGCAGTGCTAGTCGGGAGAGCTCCTACAATGAGCAGTTCTTC. This gives the protein CSASRESSYNEQFF.